The clone carrying this T cell receptor beta chain was recorded only once. The data were taken from a study of blood T cell repertoires in COVID-19. On the study more broadly: Researchers got acute and convalescent COVID-19 samples from the United States, Italy and Spain. PBMCs, B-cell-depleted T cells, or T cells provided the cDNA or gDNA that made up the material.

This CDR3 is built from 16 residues. Germline CDR1 and CDR2: SGHTA and FQGNSA. Trimming pared 5 bases from V and 1 base from J, leaving 15 bases between. Sequenced by immunoSEQ multiplex PCR; TCRdb stores in-frame clones only, minus some. The sample consists of more than 95,000 clones, around nine tenths of them appearing once. The chain joins TRBV7-2 to TRBJ1-3; no clear D gene. Source material: peripheral blood. The receptor was derived from a man aged 60 to 69 with acute or convalescent COVID-19. In nucleotides, the CDR3 is TGTGCCAGCAGCCTCAGCGCACTCCGGTCTGGAAACACCATATATTTT. Amino acid sequence: CASSLSALRSGNTIYF. Using reference TRBV7-2 and TRBJ1-3 for the parts outside the CDR3, the full variable domain is GAGVSQSPSNKVTEKGKDVELRCDPISGHTALYWYRQSLGQGLEFLIYFQGNSAPDKSGLPSDRFSAERTGGSVSTLTIQRTQQEDSAVYLCASSLSALRSGNTIYFGEGSWLTVV.